This T cell receptor (beta chain) was identified in a study of shared clonotypes between healthy human individuals. As for the study in general: Three plates each covered CD4 naive and memory; CD8 naive two, CD8 memory one. Study conclusions and caveats: The study drew on few donors, limiting represented genetic and exposure-history diversity. Naive subsets typically showed greater estimated richness than memory subsets. Clonotypes shared by all four donors outscored non-shared clonotypes in generation probability.

With regard to this clone: Its antigen is not identified.

The CDR3 runs 16 residues. J lost 1 base, V lost 3 bases, and 10 bases had no gene match. Germline-derived CDR1 and CDR2 are SGHRS and YFSETQ. Generated by immunoSEQ multiplex PCR, the TCRdb table keeps only in-frame clones and is missing some. This sample has about 2 million clones, with over 85% found just once. The chain couples TRBV5-1 to TRBJ2-7; 7 bases are shared with TRBD2. Sequenced material: naive CD4+ T cells sorted from blood. The subset was: CD45RA+ positively selected. The clonotype comes from a man aged 18 to 29 in good health. In DNA, the CDR3 is TGCGCCAGCAGCTCGAGGAGCGGGACGTTTTCCTACGAGCAGTACTTC. Its translation is CASSSRSGTFSYEQYF.